The rows below give T cell receptor beta chains drawn from one sample of a study of OX40 agonist ivuxolimab in advanced cancers. Only in-frame clones appear in the TCRdb table, and some are missing; sequencing was by immunoSEQ multiplex PCR. In the table there are 50,000 to 70,000 clones, roughly nine tenths of which are singletons. The sample consisted of CD4+ or CD8+ T cells sorted from blood, taken in a trial of the OX40 agonist ivuxolimab. These receptors all come from an adult with an advanced solid tumor such as melanoma, head and neck, liver or kidney cancer. Each CDR3 is given with its conserved first and last residue. Each record gives: J gene, V gene, D gene, clone size, CDR3 DNA, CDR3 protein. D genes are given only for firm matches. Clone size appears in some rows only: once, few, many, or a class for an expanded clone.

j_call: TRBJ2-7
v_call: TRBV5-1
d_call: .
clone_size: .
cdr3_nt: TGCGCCAGCAGCTTCAACTCCTACGAGCAGTACTTC
cdr3_aa: CASSFNSYEQYF

j_call: TRBJ2-7
v_call: TRBV7-2
d_call: .
clone_size: .
cdr3_nt: TGTGCCAGCATGAGCTACATGCAACAGGGCGAGCAGTACTTC
cdr3_aa: CASMSYMQQGEQYF

j_call: TRBJ2-2
v_call: TRBV6-6
d_call: TRBD1
clone_size: .
cdr3_nt: TGTGCCAGCAGGCAACCCGGGACAGGGAACACCGGGGAGCTGTTTTTT
cdr3_aa: CASRQPGTGNTGELFF

j_call: TRBJ2-7
v_call: TRBV20-1
d_call: .
clone_size: .
cdr3_nt: TGCAGTGGGGAGTACTCCTACGAGCAGTACTTC
cdr3_aa: CSGEYSYEQYF

j_call: TRBJ1-1
v_call: TRBV7-3
d_call: TRBD1
clone_size: .
cdr3_nt: TGTGCCAGCAGCAGACGACAGGGGGATACTGAAGCTTTCTTT
cdr3_aa: CASSRRQGDTEAFF

j_call: TRBJ1-2
v_call: TRBV28
d_call: TRBD1
clone_size: .
cdr3_nt: TGTGCCAGCAGTCTTAACAGGGGGCAGGACTATGGCTACACCTTC
cdr3_aa: CASSLNRGQDYGYTF

j_call: TRBJ1-4
v_call: TRBV5-1
d_call: .
clone_size: .
cdr3_nt: TGCGCCAGCAGCTTGGCGGGCAGTACGAATGAAAAACTGTTTTTT
cdr3_aa: CASSLAGSTNEKLFF

j_call: TRBJ1-2
v_call: TRBV11-2
d_call: .
clone_size: .
cdr3_nt: TGTGCCAGCAGCTTAGGACAGTTTAACTATGGCTACACCTTC
cdr3_aa: CASSLGQFNYGYTF

j_call: TRBJ1-1
v_call: TRBV13
d_call: .
clone_size: .
cdr3_nt: TGTGCCAGCAGCTTAGGGCTAAACTTGAACACTGAAGCTTTCTTT
cdr3_aa: CASSLGLNLNTEAFF

j_call: TRBJ2-7
v_call: TRBV1
d_call: .
clone_size: .
cdr3_nt: TGCACCAGCAGCCAAGAGAGGGGATGTGGCGAGCAGTACTTC
cdr3_aa: CTSSQERGCGEQYF

j_call: TRBJ2-2
v_call: TRBV7-2
d_call: .
clone_size: .
cdr3_nt: TGTGCCAGCAGGAACACCGGGGAGCTGTTTTTT
cdr3_aa: CASRNTGELFF

j_call: TRBJ2-2
v_call: TRBV29-1
d_call: .
clone_size: .
cdr3_nt: TGCAGCGTTGGACACCAGAACACCGGGGAGCTGTTTTTT
cdr3_aa: CSVGHQNTGELFF

j_call: TRBJ1-4
v_call: TRBV6-5
d_call: .
clone_size: .
cdr3_nt: TGTGCCAGCAGTGGATTAGGGGGAGGAGAAGAAAAACTGTTTTTT
cdr3_aa: CASSGLGGGEEKLFF

j_call: TRBJ1-5
v_call: TRBV19
d_call: .
clone_size: few
cdr3_nt: TGTGCCAGTAGCACTAACCATCTACAGCCCCAGCATTTT
cdr3_aa: CASSTNHLQPQHF

j_call: TRBJ2-1
v_call: TRBV5-1
d_call: .
clone_size: .
cdr3_nt: TGCGCCAGCAGCTTGTCCCAGGGAACTGAGCAGTTCTTC
cdr3_aa: CASSLSQGTEQFF

j_call: TRBJ2-1
v_call: TRBV9
d_call: .
clone_size: .
cdr3_nt: TGTGCCAGCAGCCACGGCGCCAGGGTGGCCTACAATGAGCAGTTCTTC
cdr3_aa: CASSHGARVAYNEQFF